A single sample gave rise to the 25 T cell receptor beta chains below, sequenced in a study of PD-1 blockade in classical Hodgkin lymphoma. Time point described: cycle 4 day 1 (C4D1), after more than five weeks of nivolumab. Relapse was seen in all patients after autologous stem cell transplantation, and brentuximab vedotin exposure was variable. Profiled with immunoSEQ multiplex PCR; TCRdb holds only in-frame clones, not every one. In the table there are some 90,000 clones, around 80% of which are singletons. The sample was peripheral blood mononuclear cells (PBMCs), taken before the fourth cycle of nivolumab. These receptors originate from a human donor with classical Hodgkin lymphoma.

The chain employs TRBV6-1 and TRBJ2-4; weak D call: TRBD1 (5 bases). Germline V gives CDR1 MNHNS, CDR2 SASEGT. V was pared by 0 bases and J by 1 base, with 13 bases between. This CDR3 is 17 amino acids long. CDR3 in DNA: TGTGCCAGCAGTGAAGCTTTTTGGCAGGGTGCCAAAAACATTCAGTACTTC. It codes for CASSEAFWQGAKNIQYF.

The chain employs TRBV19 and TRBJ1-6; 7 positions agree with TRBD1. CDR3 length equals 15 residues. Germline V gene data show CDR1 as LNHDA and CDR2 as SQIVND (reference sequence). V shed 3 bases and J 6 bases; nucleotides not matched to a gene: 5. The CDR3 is CASSIRGISNSPLHF. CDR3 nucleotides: TGTGCCAGTAGTATCAGGGGGATTAGTAATTCACCCCTCCACTTT.

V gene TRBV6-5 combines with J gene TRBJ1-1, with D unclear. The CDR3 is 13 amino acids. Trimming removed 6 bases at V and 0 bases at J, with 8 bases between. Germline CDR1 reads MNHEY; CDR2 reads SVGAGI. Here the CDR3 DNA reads TGTGCCAGCAGCGGACGAATGAACACTGAAGCTTTCTTT. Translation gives CASSGRMNTEAFF.

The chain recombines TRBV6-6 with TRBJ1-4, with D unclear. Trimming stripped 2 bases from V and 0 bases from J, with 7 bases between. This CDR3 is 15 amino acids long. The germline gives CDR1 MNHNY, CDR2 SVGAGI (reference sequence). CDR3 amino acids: CASSYAQATNEKLFF. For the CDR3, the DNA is TGTGCCAGCAGTTACGCTCAGGCAACTAATGAAAAACTGTTTTTT.

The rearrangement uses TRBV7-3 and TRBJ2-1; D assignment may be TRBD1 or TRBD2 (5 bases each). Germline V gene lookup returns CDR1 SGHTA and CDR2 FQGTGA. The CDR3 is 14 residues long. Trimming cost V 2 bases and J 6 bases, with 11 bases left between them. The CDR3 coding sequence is TGTGCCAGCAGCTTACTGGGGACCCCCAATGAGCAGTTCTTC. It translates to CASSLLGTPNEQFF.

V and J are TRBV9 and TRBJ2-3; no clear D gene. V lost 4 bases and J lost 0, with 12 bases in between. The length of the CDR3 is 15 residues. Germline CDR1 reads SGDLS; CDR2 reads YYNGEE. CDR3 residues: CASSLRLASTDTQYF. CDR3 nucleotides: TGTGCCAGCAGCTTACGACTGGCTAGCACAGATACGCAGTATTTT.

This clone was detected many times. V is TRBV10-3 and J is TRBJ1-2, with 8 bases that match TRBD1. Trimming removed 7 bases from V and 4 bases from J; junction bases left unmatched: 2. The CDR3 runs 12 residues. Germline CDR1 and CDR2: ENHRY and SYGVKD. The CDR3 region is CAITGTGYGYTF. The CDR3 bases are TGTGCCATCACGGGGACAGGCTATGGCTACACCTTC.

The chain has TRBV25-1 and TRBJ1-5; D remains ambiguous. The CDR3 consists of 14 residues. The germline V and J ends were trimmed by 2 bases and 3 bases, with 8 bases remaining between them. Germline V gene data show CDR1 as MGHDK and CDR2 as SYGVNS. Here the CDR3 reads CASSEGMDNQPQHF. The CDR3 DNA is TGTGCCAGCAGTGAAGGGATGGACAATCAGCCCCAGCATTTT.

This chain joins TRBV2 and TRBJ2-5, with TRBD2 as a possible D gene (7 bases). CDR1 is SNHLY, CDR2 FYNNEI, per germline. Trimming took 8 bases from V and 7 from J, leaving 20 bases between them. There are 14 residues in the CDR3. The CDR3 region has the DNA TGTGCCAGCGGGAGGGGACATGGCCATGGGACCCAGTACTTC. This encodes CASGRGHGHGTQYF.

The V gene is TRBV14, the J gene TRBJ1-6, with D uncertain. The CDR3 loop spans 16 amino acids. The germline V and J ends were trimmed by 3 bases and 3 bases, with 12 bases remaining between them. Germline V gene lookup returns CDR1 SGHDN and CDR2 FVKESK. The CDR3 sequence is CASSQSFLGYNSPLHF. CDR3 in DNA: TGTGCCAGCAGCCAGTCCTTTTTGGGCTATAATTCACCCCTCCACTTT.

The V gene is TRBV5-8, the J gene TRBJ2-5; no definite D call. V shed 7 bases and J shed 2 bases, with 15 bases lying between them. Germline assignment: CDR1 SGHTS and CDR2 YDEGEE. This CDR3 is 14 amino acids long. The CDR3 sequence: CASAPDRSQETQYF. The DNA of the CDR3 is TGTGCCAGCGCCCCGGACCGCTCGCAAGAGACCCAGTACTTC.

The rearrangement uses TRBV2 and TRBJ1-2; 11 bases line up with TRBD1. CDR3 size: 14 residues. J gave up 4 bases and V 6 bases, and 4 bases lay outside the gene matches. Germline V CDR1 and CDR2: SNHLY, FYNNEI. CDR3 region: CASSGTGGGYGYTF. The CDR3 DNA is TGTGCCAGCAGCGGGACAGGGGGGGGCTATGGCTACACCTTC.

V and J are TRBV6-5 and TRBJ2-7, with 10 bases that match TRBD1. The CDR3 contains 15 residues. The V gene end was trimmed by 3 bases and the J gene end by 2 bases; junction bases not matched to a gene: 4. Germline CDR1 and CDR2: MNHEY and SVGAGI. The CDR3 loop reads CASSYGQGVTYEQYF. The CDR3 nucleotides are TGTGCCAGCAGTTATGGACAGGGGGTCACCTACGAGCAGTACTTC.

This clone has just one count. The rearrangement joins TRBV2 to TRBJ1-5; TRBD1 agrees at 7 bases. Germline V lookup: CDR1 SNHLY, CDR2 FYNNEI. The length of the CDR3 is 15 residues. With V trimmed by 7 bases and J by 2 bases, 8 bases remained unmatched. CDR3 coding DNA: TGTGCCAGCAAGGACCGGACAGGAGGCAATCAGCCCCAGCATTTT. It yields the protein CASKDRTGGNQPQHF.

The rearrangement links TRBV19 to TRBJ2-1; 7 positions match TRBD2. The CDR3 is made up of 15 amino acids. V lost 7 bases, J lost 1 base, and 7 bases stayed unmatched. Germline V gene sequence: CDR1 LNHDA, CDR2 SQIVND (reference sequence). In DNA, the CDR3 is TGTGCCAGTACGCGGCGGGAGAGTTCCTACAATGAGCAGTTCTTC. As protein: CASTRRESSYNEQFF. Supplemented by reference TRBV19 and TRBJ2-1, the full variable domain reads DGGITQSPKYLFRKEGQNVTLSCEQNLNHDAMYWYRQDPGQGLRLIYYSQIVNDFQKGDIAEGYSVSREKKESFPLTVTSAQKNPTAFYLCASTRRESSYNEQFFGPGTRLTVL.

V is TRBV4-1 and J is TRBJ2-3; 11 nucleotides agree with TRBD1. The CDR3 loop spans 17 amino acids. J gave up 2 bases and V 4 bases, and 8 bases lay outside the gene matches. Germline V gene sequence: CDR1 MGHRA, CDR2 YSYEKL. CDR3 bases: TGCGCCAGCAGCCGAATAGGACAGGGGGCTTACACAGATACGCAGTATTTT. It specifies CASSRIGQGAYTDTQYF.

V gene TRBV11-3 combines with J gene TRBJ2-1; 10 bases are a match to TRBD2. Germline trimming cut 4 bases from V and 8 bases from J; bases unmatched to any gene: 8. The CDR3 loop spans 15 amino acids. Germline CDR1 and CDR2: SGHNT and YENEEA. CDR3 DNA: TGTGCCAGCAGCTCGAGAGCGGGAGGGAGCGATGAGCAGTTCTTC. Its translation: CASSSRAGGSDEQFF.

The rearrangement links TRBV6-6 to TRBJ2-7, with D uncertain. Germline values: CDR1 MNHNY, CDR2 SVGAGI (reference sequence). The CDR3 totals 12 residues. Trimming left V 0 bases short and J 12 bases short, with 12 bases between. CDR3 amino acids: CASSYSMGFWYF. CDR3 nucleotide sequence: TGTGCCAGCAGTTACTCGATGGGGTTCTGGTACTTC.

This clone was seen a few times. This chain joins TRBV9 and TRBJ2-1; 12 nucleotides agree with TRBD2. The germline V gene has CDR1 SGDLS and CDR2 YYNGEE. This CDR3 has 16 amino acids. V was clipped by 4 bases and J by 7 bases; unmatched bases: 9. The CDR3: CASSPGPLAGGNEQFF. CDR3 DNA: TGTGCCAGCAGCCCCGGCCCACTAGCGGGAGGTAATGAGCAGTTCTTC.

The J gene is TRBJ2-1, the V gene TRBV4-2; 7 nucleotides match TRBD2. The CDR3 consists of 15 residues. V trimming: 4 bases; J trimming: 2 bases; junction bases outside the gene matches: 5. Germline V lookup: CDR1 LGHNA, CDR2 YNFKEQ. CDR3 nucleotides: TGTGCCAGCAGCCCGGAGGGAGGGCCCTACAATGAGCAGTTCTTC. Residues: CASSPEGGPYNEQFF.

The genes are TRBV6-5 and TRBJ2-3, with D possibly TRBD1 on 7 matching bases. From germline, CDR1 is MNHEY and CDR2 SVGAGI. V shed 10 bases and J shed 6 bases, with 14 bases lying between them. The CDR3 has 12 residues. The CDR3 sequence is CATQGGADTQYF. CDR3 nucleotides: TGTGCCACTCAGGGGGGTGCGGATACGCAGTATTTT.

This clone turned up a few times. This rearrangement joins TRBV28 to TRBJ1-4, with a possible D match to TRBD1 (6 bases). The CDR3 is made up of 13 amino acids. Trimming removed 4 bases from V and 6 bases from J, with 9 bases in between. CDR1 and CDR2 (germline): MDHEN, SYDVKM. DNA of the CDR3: TGTGCCAGCAGTTCGACAGGTTATGAAAAACTGTTTTTT. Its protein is CASSSTGYEKLFF.

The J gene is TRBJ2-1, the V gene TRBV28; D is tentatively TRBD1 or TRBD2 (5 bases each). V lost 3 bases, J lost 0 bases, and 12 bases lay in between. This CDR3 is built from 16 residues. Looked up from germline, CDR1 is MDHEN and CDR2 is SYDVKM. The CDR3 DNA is TGTGCCAGCAGTTTGGGGTCAGGGAGCTCCTACAATGAGCAGTTCTTC. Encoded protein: CASSLGSGSSYNEQFF.

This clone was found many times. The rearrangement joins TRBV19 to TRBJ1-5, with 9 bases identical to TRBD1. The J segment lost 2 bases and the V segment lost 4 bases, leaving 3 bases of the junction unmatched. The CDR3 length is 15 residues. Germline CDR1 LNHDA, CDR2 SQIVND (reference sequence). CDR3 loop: CASSRQGEGNQPQHF. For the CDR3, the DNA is TGTGCCAGTAGTAGACAGGGGGAGGGCAATCAGCCCCAGCATTTT.

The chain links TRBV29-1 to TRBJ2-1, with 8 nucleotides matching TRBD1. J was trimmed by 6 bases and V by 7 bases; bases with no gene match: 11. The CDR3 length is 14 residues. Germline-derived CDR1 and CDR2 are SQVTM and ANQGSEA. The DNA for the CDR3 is TGCAGCGCGAACCGGGACAGGATAGTCAATGAGCAGTTCTTC. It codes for CSANRDRIVNEQFF.